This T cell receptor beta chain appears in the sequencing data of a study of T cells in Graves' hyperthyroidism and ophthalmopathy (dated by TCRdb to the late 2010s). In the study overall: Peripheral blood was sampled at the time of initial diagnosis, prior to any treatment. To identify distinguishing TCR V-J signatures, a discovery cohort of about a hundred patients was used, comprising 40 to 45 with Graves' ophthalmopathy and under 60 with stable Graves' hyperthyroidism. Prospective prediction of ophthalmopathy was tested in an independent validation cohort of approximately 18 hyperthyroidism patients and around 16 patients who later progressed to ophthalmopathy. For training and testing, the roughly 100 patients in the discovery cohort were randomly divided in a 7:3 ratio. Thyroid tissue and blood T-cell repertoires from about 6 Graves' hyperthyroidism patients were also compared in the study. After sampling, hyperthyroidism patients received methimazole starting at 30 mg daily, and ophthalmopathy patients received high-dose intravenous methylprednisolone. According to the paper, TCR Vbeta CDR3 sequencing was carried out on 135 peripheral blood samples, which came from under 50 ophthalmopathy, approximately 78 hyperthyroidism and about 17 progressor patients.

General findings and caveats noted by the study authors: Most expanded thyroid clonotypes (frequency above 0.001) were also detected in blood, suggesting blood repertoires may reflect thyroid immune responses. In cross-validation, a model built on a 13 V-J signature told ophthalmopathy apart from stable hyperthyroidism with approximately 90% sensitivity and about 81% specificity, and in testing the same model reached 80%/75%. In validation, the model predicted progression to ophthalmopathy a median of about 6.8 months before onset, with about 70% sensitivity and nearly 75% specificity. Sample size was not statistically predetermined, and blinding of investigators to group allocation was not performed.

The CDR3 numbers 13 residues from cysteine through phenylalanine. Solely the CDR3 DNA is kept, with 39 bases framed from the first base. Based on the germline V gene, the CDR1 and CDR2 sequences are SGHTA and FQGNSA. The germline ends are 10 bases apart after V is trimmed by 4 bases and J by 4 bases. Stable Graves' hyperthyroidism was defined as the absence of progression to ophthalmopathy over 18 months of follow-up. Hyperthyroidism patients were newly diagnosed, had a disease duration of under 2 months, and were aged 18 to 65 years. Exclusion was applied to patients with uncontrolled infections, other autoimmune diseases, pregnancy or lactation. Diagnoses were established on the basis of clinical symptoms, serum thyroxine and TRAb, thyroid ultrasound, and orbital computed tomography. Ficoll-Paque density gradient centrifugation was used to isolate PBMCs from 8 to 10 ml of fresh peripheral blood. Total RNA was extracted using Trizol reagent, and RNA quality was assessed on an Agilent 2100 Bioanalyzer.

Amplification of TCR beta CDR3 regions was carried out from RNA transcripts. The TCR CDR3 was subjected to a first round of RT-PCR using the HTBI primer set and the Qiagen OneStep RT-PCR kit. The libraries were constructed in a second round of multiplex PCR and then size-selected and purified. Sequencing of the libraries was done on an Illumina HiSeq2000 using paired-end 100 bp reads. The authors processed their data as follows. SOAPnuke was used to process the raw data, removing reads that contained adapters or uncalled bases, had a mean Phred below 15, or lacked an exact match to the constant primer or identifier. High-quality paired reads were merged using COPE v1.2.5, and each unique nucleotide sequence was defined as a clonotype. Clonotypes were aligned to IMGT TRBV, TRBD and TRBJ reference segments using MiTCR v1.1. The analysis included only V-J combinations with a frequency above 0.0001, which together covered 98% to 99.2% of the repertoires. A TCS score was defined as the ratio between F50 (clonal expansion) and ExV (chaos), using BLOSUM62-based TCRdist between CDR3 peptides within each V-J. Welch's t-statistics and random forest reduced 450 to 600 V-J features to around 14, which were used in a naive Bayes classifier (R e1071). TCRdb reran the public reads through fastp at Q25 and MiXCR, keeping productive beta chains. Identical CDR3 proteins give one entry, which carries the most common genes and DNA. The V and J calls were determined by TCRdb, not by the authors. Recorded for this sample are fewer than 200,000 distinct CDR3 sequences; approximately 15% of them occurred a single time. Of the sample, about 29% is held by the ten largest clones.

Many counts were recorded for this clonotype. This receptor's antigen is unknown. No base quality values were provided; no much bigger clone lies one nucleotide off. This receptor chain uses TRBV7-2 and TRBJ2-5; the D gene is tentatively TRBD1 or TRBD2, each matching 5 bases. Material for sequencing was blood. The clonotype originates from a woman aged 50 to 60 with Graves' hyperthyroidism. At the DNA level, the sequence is TGTGCCAGCAGCTCGGGACCCGTAGAGACCCAGTACTTC. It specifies CASSSGPVETQYF.